Detailed here is one TCR beta chain. This entry comes from a study of blood T cell repertoires in COVID-19. Study summary: In each case, the material was cDNA or gDNA derived from T cells, B-cell-depleted T cells, or PBMCs.

Data came from immunoSEQ multiplex PCR; TCRdb stores just in-frame clones and leaves some out. The table has roughly 190,000 clones, around 80% seen once; the top ten hold 6.5% to 9.5%. Patients in Seattle were enrolled during active infection, then followed longitudinally. Sequencing input: peripheral blood. This clonotype was obtained from a woman aged 55-75 years with COVID-19, enrolled during active disease.

DNA for the CDR3: TGTGCCAGCGGAGACGAGCAGTACTTC. Translated: CASGDEQYF. The chain couples TRBV7-9 to TRBJ2-7; D is uncertain. Germline loops: CDR1 SEHNR, CDR2 FQNEAQ (reference sequence). Trimming pared 8 bases from V and 5 bases from J, leaving 4 bases between. The CDR3 covers 9 residues.